This T cell receptor (beta chain) was observed in a study of T cells after yellow fever vaccination (dated by TCRdb to the late 2010s). With respect to the entire study: The SMART-Seq v4 Ultra Low Input RNA kit was used to prepare libraries from fractions with low cell numbers. To follow T-cell clones before and after both primary and booster YFV17D yellow fever vaccination, bulk TCR alpha and beta repertoires underwent longitudinal sequencing. The cohort comprised two healthy male donors, one aged 18 to 30 and one aged 30 to 40 years. Bulk PBMC replicates and cell subsets were isolated from blood drawn at multiple timepoints before and after both primary and secondary immunization.

With regard to this clonotype: No cognate antigen has been identified for it. No much larger clone exists at a distance of one base, and base qualities are not known.

Taken with the paper, the label for treatment or condition translates to: live attenuated yellow fever vaccine strain. At every blood-draw timepoint, two biological replicates of bulk PBMCs were collected. A standard Ficoll-Paque protocol was used to isolate PBMCs from peripheral blood. TriZol was used to extract RNA from bulk PBMCs, CD4 and CD8 fractions, and dextramer-positive and dextramer-negative fractions. TCRdb names Illumina NovaSeq 6000 as the instrument used. TCR cDNA was synthesized by 5'RACE template switching, through which a universal primer site and unique molecular identifiers were introduced. Priming of cDNA synthesis was performed from both the TCR alpha and TCR beta constant segments. Library amplification used two PCR steps, and the second PCR step added sample barcodes and sequencing adapters. Libraries were sequenced on Illumina HiSeq 2500 (2x100 bp) or NovaSeq (2x150 bp). Per the original workflow: MIGEC was used to demultiplex reads and collapse the reads into UMI consensus sequences, and MiXCR was used for V(D)J alignment. Using edgeR on replicate PBMC samples, clonotypes were called vaccine-responding if FDR was below 0.01 and the log2 fold change was above 5 up to day 15. CD4 or CD8 identity was assigned to each bulk clonotype according to whether the clonotype was present at higher abundance in the sequenced CD4 repertoire or the sequenced CD8 repertoire. TCRdb passed the public sequencing reads through fastp at Q25 and MiXCR, retaining productive beta sequences. A single entry per CDR3 protein holds the most common genes and DNA from its merged rows. TCRdb, not the authors, supplied the V and J calls. In this sample the table shows over 250,000 distinct CDR3 sequences, roughly 3.9% of which occur a single time. About 26% of the sample comes from the top ten.

Trimming accounts for 1 base at V and 6 bases at J, while the number of junction bases matched to no gene is 12. As encoded in the germline V gene, CDR1 is LGHNA while CDR2 is YNFKEQ. CDR3 length: 17 amino acids, cysteine to phenylalanine. CDR3 DNA is the only sequence kept; it has 51 bases, read in frame from the first base. Study-wide conclusions, independent of this receptor: Because abundant contaminating clonotypes from the bulk population could be contained in FACS-sorted repertoires, computational filtering was required. The secondary T-cell response was weaker than the primary response but faster, peaking on day 5 instead of day 15. Because the study included only a couple of donors, the extent to which the findings can be generalized is limited. A small fraction of clonotypes showed up in both the CD4 and CD8 compartments, probably as a result of convergent recombination. Most clones expanded after primary vaccination (around 96% of CD4 and roughly 91% of CD8) were re-detected after the booster, suggesting that broad memory maintenance occurred.

The sequencing here drew on PBMCs, taken 5 days after the yellow fever booster vaccination. This receptor was obtained from a man younger than 35 who received the YFV17D yellow fever vaccine. The rearranged chain carries TRBV4-2 and TRBJ2-1; 7 bases in the junction line up with TRBD2. The sequenced DNA is TGTGCCAGCAGCCAAGGTTCGTGGCTAGCGGCCACCAATGAGCAGTTCTTC. Its product reads: CASSQGSWLAATNEQFF.